A single sample gave rise to the 27 T cell receptor beta chains below, sequenced in a study of cytomegalovirus exposure and HLA in healthy donors. PCR involved 60 Vbeta and 13 Jbeta primers. Libraries were prepared by immunoSEQ multiplex PCR; TCRdb keeps only in-frame clonotypes and omits some of them. Among about 70,000 clones, about nine tenths were seen once, and the ten largest hold less than 2.5%. The sample was PBMCs. The source is a woman under 40 in good health and CMV-seronegative.

The gene calls are TRBV15 and TRBJ2-5; 10 nucleotides align to TRBD2. This CDR3 comprises 17 residues. CDR1 and CDR2 (germline): LNHNV, YYDKDF (reference sequence). V shed 0 bases and J 2 bases; nucleotides not matched to a gene: 6. CDR3 DNA: TGTGCCACCAGCAGAGAGGCTAGCGGGAGTTTGCAAGAGACCCAGTACTTC. Amino acids: CATSREASGSLQETQYF.

This clone was observed a handful of times. The V call is TRBV6-4, the J call TRBJ2-1; 12 nucleotides agree with TRBD2. The V segment lost 3 bases and the J segment 4 bases; nucleotides outside the gene matches: 4. This CDR3 is built from 16 residues. From germline, CDR1 is MRHNA and CDR2 SNTAGT. This CDR3 reads CASSEAGTSGYNEQFF. CDR3 DNA sequence: TGTGCCAGCAGTGAAGCCGGGACTAGCGGGTACAATGAGCAGTTCTTC.

The chain has TRBV7-6 and TRBJ2-4; a possible D gene is TRBD2 (6 bases). Germline-derived CDR1 and CDR2 are SGHVS and FNYEAQ. CDR3 length: 17 amino acids. Trimming pared 5 bases from V and 4 bases from J, leaving 21 bases between. CDR3 protein: CASSPVFSGWAKNIQYF. The CDR3 DNA reads as TGTGCCAGCAGCCCGGTGTTTAGCGGATGGGCTAAAAACATTCAGTACTTC.

V usage is TRBV7-8 and J usage is TRBJ1-2, with 7 bases fitting TRBD1. From germline, CDR1 is SGHVS and CDR2 FQNEAQ. After removal of 4 bases from V and 4 bases from J, the junction contained 3 bases not matched to a gene. The CDR3 sequence is 13 residues long. The CDR3 nucleotides read TGTGCCAGCAGCTCAGGGGGGAGCTATGGCTACACCTTC. It codes for CASSSGGSYGYTF.

The rearrangement links TRBV5-6 to TRBJ1-1; D gene unclear. Germline V gene sequence: CDR1 SGHDT, CDR2 YYEEEE. The length of the CDR3 is 14 residues. Trimming shortened V by 0 bases and J by 0 bases, and 6 bases separated the two germline ends. Here the CDR3 DNA reads TGTGCCAGCAGCTTGGGCGGTATGAACACTGAAGCTTTCTTT. Amino acids: CASSLGGMNTEAFF. The entire variable domain, with the rest obtained from reference TRBV5-6 and TRBJ1-1, is as follows: DAGVTQSPTHLIKTRGQQVTLRCSPKSGHDTVSWYQQALGQGPQFIFQYYEEEERQRGNFPDRFSGHQFPNYSSELNVNALLLGDSALYLCASSLGGMNTEAFFGQGTRLTVV.

This chain connects TRBV7-9 to TRBJ2-2; D call uncertain. CDR3 length: 14 residues. Germline CDR1 is SEHNR and CDR2 is FQNEAQ (reference sequence). V was cut by 5 bases and J by 1 base, with 8 bases left in between. The DNA of the CDR3 is TGTGCCAGCAGCCTCCTCGGGAACACCGGGGAGCTGTTTTTT. Its protein product is CASSLLGNTGELFF.

This chain connects TRBV19 to TRBJ2-3; D is uncertain. The CDR3 runs to 13 residues. The ends were cut back, 6 bases at V and 5 bases at J, with 12 bases in the middle. The V gene's germline CDR1 is LNHDA and CDR2 SQIVND (reference sequence). The CDR3, as DNA: TGTGCCAGTAGATTCTCGGTCGGAGATACGCAGTATTTT. It specifies CASRFSVGDTQYF.

V and J are TRBV10-3 and TRBJ2-2; TRBD1 is a possible D gene (7 bases). The CDR3 covers 16 residues. CDR1 and CDR2 (germline): ENHRY, SYGVKD. Between the trimmed V and J ends, which lost 8 bases and 0 bases, there was a span of 16 bases. The CDR3 region is CAIGGSQGANTGELFF. In DNA, the CDR3 is TGTGCCATCGGGGGGTCGCAGGGGGCGAACACCGGGGAGCTGTTTTTT.

This chain joins TRBV11-2 and TRBJ2-7, with D possibly being TRBD1 (5 bases). Germline CDR1 is SGHAT and CDR2 is FQNNGV. This CDR3 contains 12 residues. V dropped 5 bases and J dropped 3 bases, with 8 bases sitting between them. The CDR3 sequence is CASSRQGYEQYF. The CDR3 coding sequence is TGTGCCAGCAGCCGTCAGGGCTACGAGCAGTACTTC.

The CDR3 is CASSLGLAGEYEQYF. CDR3 in DNA: TGTGCCAGCAGCTTAGGGCTAGCGGGAGAGTACGAGCAGTACTTC. The chain uses TRBV7-2 and TRBJ2-7, with 10 bases lining up with TRBD2. Germline CDR1 SGHTA, CDR2 FQGNSA. The CDR3 contains 15 residues. V was pared by 1 base and J by 4 bases, with 4 bases of the junction left unmatched.

The sample holds a few counts of this clone. V usage is TRBV11-3 and J usage is TRBJ2-3; 8 bases are shared with TRBD2. The CDR3 runs to 14 residues. Trimming at V came to 5 bases and at J to 6 bases, leaving 7 bases not matched to a gene. Germline assignment: CDR1 SGHNT and CDR2 YENEEA. This CDR3 reads CASSPSGSGDTQYF. In nucleotides, the CDR3 is TGTGCCAGCAGCCCGAGCGGGAGCGGGGATACGCAGTATTTT. Full variable domain (outside the CDR3, taken from reference TRBV11-3 and TRBJ2-3): EAGVVQSPRYKIIEKKQPVAFWCNPISGHNTLYWYLQNLGQGPELLIRYENEEAVDDSQLPKDRFSAERLKGVDSTLKIQPAELGDSAVYLCASSPSGSGDTQYFGPGTRLTVL.

The chain carries TRBV21-1 and TRBJ2-7; no DNA check was done on the table's D call, TRBD1. TRBV21-1 is listed as a pseudogene. CDR3 length equals 16 residues. In DNA form, the CDR3 reads TGTGCCAGCAGCAAAGGGGAACCCCGGGACATCTTCGAGCAGTACTTC. Translated, it gives CASSKGEPRDIFEQYF.

The chain is built from TRBV10-3 and TRBJ1-1, with D hard to call. The V end was cut by 3 bases, the J end by 8 bases, with 16 bases between. This CDR3 spans 14 amino acids. Germline CDR1 and CDR2: ENHRY and SYGVKD. The CDR3 reads CAISENRQVAEAFF. The DNA of the CDR3 is TGTGCCATCAGTGAAAATAGGCAGGTGGCGGAAGCTTTCTTT.

The chain uses TRBV7-6 and TRBJ2-1, with D perhaps TRBD2 (5 bases). Trimming stripped 0 bases from V and 6 bases from J, with 6 bases between. Germline V lookup: CDR1 SGHVS, CDR2 FNYEAQ. The length of the CDR3 is 13 residues. CDR3 nucleotide sequence: TGTGCCAGCAGCTTAGCGGGAGCCAATGAGCAGTTCTTC. This translates into CASSLAGANEQFF.

The gene calls are TRBV7-2 and TRBJ1-1; D is perhaps TRBD1 (5 bases). V lost 6 bases to trimming and J lost 6 bases, with 20 bases between them. CDR1 and CDR2 (germline): SGHTA, FQGNSA. CDR3 size: 15 residues. In DNA, the CDR3 is TGTGCCAGCAGAATGGGGGGTAGGGCGCGCTCTGAAGCTTTCTTT. Its protein product is CASRMGGRARSEAFF.

V and J are TRBV14 and TRBJ2-4; 8 nucleotides agree with TRBD2. This CDR3 spans 13 amino acids. Trimming at V came to 5 bases and at J to 11 bases, leaving 8 bases not matched to a gene. Germline values: CDR1 SGHDN, CDR2 FVKESK. The CDR3 loop is CASSRRGLEFQYF. Written as DNA, the CDR3 is TGTGCCAGCAGCAGACGGGGACTAGAATTTCAGTACTTC.

The chain has TRBV19 and TRBJ1-5; unclear D gene. CDR1 and CDR2 (germline): LNHDA, SQIVND (reference sequence). This CDR3 is 15 amino acids long. Between the trimmed V and J ends, which lost 3 bases and 0 bases, there was a span of 9 bases. CDR3 DNA sequence: TGTGCCAGTAGTATTCAGGTATATAGCAATCAGCCCCAGCATTTT. Translating it yields CASSIQVYSNQPQHF. The full variable domain, completed using reference TRBV19 and TRBJ1-5, is DGGITQSPKYLFRKEGQNVTLSCEQNLNHDAMYWYRQDPGQGLRLIYYSQIVNDFQKGDIAEGYSVSREKKESFPLTVTSAQKNPTAFYLCASSIQVYSNQPQHFGDGTRLSIL.

V is TRBV7-9 and J is TRBJ2-5; 7 bases align to TRBD2. This CDR3 comprises 16 residues. Germline V gene lookup returns CDR1 SEHNR and CDR2 FQNEAQ (reference sequence). V lost 0 bases to trimming and J lost 2 bases; unmatched junction nucleotides: 6. The CDR3 sequence is CASSLAPGREQETQYF. The CDR3 DNA follows: TGTGCCAGCAGCTTAGCGCCAGGGCGGGAGCAAGAGACCCAGTACTTC.

The chain recombines TRBV14 with TRBJ2-3, with 7 nucleotides matching TRBD2. With 1 base clipped from V and 4 bases from J, the junction kept 2 bases outside the gene matches. Germline-derived CDR1 and CDR2 are SGHDN and FVKESK. This CDR3 has 14 amino acids. CDR3 bases: TGTGCCAGCAGCCAAGGGGGAGGGCCAGATACGCAGTATTTT. Its protein product is CASSQGGGPDTQYF.

This chain uses TRBV19 with TRBJ1-5, with a tentative D call TRBD1 (5 bases). Deletions cut 7 bases from V and 0 bases from J, with 19 bases between. The CDR3 contains 17 residues. Germline CDR1 and CDR2: LNHDA and SQIVND (reference sequence). The CDR3 nucleotides are TGTGCCAGTATGTCCGGACACAGGACATATAGCAATCAGCCCCAGCATTTT. Its protein is CASMSGHRTYSNQPQHF.

The V gene is TRBV7-2, the J gene TRBJ2-5, with TRBD2 matching 8 bases. This CDR3 has 16 amino acids. Germline-derived CDR1 and CDR2 are SGHTA and FQGNSA. V shed 1 base, J shed 5 bases, and the junction held 9 bases outside the gene matches. CDR3 DNA: TGTGCCAGCAGCTTAGTCGGGCGGGAGGCCGGGGAGACCCAGTACTTC. This gives the protein CASSLVGREAGETQYF.

This CDR3 reads CASRGVFGDNEQFF. The CDR3 DNA reads TGTGCCAGCCGGGGAGTGTTCGGGGACAATGAGCAGTTCTTC. This chain connects TRBV19 to TRBJ2-1, with D perhaps TRBD2 (5 bases). Germline V CDR1 and CDR2: LNHDA, SQIVND (reference sequence). This CDR3 region has 14 residues. V shed 9 bases and J shed 5 bases, with 17 bases lying between them.

As to this clone: A junction end diverges from the germline sequence, so it may reflect a read error. This sequence joins TRBV7-9 and TRBJ2-6, with 9 bases identical to TRBD1. Germline-derived CDR1 and CDR2 are SEHNR and FQNEAQ (reference sequence). This CDR3 has 16 amino acids. CDR3 bases: TGTTCCAGCAGCCCTACAGGGGGCCGTGGGGCCAACGTCCTGACTTTC. It is translated as CSSSPTGGRGANVLTF.

The rearrangement uses TRBV5-1 and TRBJ2-3; 7 bases fit TRBD2. The J segment lost 2 bases and the V segment lost 4 bases, leaving 4 bases of the junction unmatched. The CDR3 has 14 residues. CDR1 is SGHRS and CDR2 is YFSETQ in the germline V gene. Here the CDR3 reads CASSPTSDTDTQYF. The CDR3 DNA follows: TGCGCCAGCAGCCCTACTAGCGACACAGATACGCAGTATTTT.

This chain connects TRBV19 to TRBJ1-5; D ambiguous. The CDR3 has 15 residues. Trimming cost V 5 bases and J 8 bases, with 19 bases left between them. Germline V CDR1 and CDR2: LNHDA, SQIVND (reference sequence). CDR3 bases: TGTGCCAGTAGTCCCCTGACCCTATCGGGTGAGCCCCAGCATTTT. This translates into CASSPLTLSGEPQHF.

The rearrangement links TRBV7-2 to TRBJ1-1, with TRBD1 matching over 8 bases. The CDR3 extends over 14 amino acids. Germline CDR1 is SGHTA and CDR2 is FQGNSA. With V trimmed by 5 bases and J by 3 bases, 5 bases remained unmatched. DNA for the CDR3: TGTGCCAGCAGCCCGGACAGGGTCTACACTGAAGCTTTCTTT. Residues: CASSPDRVYTEAFF.

The chain carries TRBV6-4 and TRBJ2-1, with D hard to call. Germline CDR1 and CDR2: MRHNA and SNTAGT. The CDR3 has 9 amino acids. The V gene lost 11 bases and the J gene lost 11 bases, with 10 bases spanning the gap. This CDR3 is CAGEFKQFF. Written as DNA, the CDR3 is TGTGCCGGAGAGTTTAAGCAGTTCTTC.